This T cell receptor (beta chain) was recorded in a study of T cell responses to AZD1222 COVID-19 vaccine. Germline CDR1 reads SGHRS; CDR2 reads YFSETQ. The CDR3 length is 15 residues. The V end was cut by 0 bases, the J end by 3 bases, with 13 bases between. Generated by immunoSEQ multiplex PCR, the TCRdb table keeps only in-frame clones and is missing some. The table shows around 96,000 clones, with 86% occurring only once. The rearrangement uses TRBV5-1 and TRBJ2-7; D possibly corresponds to TRBD2 (5 bases). Sequenced material: peripheral blood, taken 28 days after the second AZD1222 dose. This sequence originates from an adult who received the AZD1222 COVID-19 vaccine. The CDR3 sequence: CASSLVSVAGYEQYF. Written as DNA, the CDR3 is TGCGCCAGCAGCTTGGTTTCCGTGGCGGGCTACGAGCAGTACTTC.